Listed here are 4 T cell receptor beta chains from one sample, sequenced in a study of naive and memory T cell subsets. Both TRBC1 and TRBC2 were covered by a beta constant-region primer of two equimolar oligonucleotides. TCRdb fed the UMI-ligation and nested PCR reads into MiXCR, producing one record per CDR3 protein. Of approximately 140,000 distinct CDR3 sequences listed, about 15% were seen once; the top ten hold about 0.15%. Sequencing was carried out using naive CD4+ T cells from blood. The receptor source for this set is a human donor in good health.

The rearrangement links TRBV12-3 or TRBV12-4 to TRBJ2-7; D is undetermined. With 2 bases removed from V and 3 bases from J, the gap between germline ends came to 14 bases. The CDR3 totals 15 residues. The CDR3, as DNA: TGTGCCAGCAGTTTAATTAGTCGGCAGAGCTACGAGCAGTACTTC. This sequence encodes CASSLISRQSYEQYF.

This chain connects TRBV15 to TRBJ2-5; the D gene could be TRBD1 or TRBD2 (5 bases each). Germline-derived CDR1 and CDR2 are LNHNV and YYDKDF (reference sequence). This CDR3 is built from 13 residues. Trimming left V 3 bases short and J 4 bases short, with 9 bases between. CDR3 in DNA: TGTGCCACCAGCAGGGGGGACGGAGAGACCCAGTACTTC. This translates into CATSRGDGETQYF. The variable domain in full, completed from reference TRBV15 and TRBJ2-5, reads DAMVIQNPRYQVTQFGKPVTLSCSQTLNHNVMYWYQQKSSQAPKLLFHYYDKDFNNEADTPDNFQSRRPNTSFCFLDIRSPGLGDTAMYLCATSRGDGETQYFGPGTRLLVL.

CDR3 nucleotides: TGCGCCAGCAGTCTACAGGACACTGAAGCTTTCTTT. Protein: CASSLQDTEAFF. This chain links TRBV5-1 with TRBJ1-1; D is perhaps TRBD1 (5 bases). Trimming pared 5 bases from V and 3 bases from J, leaving 8 bases between. Looked up from germline, CDR1 is SGHRS and CDR2 is YFSETQ. This CDR3 is 12 amino acids long.

The chain couples TRBV7-9 to TRBJ2-7, with TRBD1 matching 9 bases. The CDR3 runs 14 residues. The V segment lost 5 bases and the J segment 4 bases; nucleotides outside the gene matches: 6. Per germline, CDR1 SEHNR and CDR2 FQNEAQ (reference sequence). Here the CDR3 DNA reads TGTGCCAGCAGCCGGACAGGGGAAACGTACGAGCAGTACTTC. This codes for CASSRTGETYEQYF.